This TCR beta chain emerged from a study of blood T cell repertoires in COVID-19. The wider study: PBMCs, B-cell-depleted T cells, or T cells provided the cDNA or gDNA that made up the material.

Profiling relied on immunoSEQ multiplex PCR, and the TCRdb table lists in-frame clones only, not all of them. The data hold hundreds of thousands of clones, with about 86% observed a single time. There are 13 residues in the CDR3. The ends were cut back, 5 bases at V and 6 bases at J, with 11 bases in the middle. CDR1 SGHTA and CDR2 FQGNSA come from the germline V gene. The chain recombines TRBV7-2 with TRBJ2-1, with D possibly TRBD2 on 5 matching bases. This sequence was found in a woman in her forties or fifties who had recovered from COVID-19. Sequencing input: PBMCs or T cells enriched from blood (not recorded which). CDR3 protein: CASSATITNEQFF. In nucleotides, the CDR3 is TGTGCCAGCAGCGCGACTATAACCAATGAGCAGTTCTTC.